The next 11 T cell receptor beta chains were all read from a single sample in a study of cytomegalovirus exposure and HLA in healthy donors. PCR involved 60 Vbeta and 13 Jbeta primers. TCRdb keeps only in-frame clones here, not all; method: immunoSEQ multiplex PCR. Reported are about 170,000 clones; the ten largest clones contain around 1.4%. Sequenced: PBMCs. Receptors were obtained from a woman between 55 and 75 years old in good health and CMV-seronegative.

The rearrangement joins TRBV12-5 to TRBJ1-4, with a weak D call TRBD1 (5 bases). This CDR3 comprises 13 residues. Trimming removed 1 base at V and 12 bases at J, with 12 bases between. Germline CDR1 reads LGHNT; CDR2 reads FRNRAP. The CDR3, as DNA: TGTGCTAGTGGTTTGGAGGAAGGGGCGCAACTGTTTTTT. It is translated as CASGLEEGAQLFF.

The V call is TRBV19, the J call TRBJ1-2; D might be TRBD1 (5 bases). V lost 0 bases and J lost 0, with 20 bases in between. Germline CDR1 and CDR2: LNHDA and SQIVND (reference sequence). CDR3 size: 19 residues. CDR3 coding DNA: TGTGCCAGTAGTATAGATTTGGAGACCGCGGGGGGGGCTAACTATGGCTACACCTTC. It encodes CASSIDLETAGGANYGYTF.

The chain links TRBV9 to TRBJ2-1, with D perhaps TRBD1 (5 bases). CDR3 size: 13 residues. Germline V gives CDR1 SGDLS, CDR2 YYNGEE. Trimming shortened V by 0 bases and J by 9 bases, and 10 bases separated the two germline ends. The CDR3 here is CASSVVGVTEQFF. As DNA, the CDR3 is TGTGCCAGCAGCGTAGTAGGGGTTACTGAGCAGTTCTTC.

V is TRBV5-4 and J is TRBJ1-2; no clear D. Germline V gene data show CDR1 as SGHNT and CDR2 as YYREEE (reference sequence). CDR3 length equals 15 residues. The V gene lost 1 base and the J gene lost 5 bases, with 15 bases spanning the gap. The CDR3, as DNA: TGTGCCAGCAGCTTGCCCAAGGAGGACGTTTATGGCTACACCTTC. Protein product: CASSLPKEDVYGYTF.

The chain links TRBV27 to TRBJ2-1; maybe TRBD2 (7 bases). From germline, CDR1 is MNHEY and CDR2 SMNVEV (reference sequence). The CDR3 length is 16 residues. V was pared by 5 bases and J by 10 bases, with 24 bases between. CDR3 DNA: TGTGCCAGCAGTCTTAAGGCGGGGGCAGGATGGGGGGAGCAGTTCTTC. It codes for CASSLKAGAGWGEQFF.

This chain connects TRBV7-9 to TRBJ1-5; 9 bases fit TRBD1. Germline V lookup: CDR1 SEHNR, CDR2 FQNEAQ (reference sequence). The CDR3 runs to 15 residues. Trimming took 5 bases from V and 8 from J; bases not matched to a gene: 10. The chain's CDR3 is CASSQGQGSNEPQHF. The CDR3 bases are TGTGCCAGCAGCCAGGGACAGGGTAGTAACGAGCCCCAGCATTTT.

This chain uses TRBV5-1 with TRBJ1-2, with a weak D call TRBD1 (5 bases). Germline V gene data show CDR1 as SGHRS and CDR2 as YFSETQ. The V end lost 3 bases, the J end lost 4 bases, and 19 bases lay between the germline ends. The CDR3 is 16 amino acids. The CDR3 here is CASSSTPGDGIYGYTF. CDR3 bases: TGCGCCAGCAGCTCGACACCGGGGGACGGAATCTATGGCTACACCTTC. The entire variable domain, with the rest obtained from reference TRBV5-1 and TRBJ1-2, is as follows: KAGVTQTPRYLIKTRGQQVTLSCSPISGHRSVSWYQQTPGQGLQFLFEYFSETQRNKGNFPGRFSGRQFSNSRSEMNVSTLELGDSALYLCASSSTPGDGIYGYTFGSGTRLTVV.

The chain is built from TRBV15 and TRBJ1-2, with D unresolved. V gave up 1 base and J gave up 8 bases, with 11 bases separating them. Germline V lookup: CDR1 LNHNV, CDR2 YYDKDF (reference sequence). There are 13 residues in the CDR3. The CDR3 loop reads CATSRGQVEGYTF. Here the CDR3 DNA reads TGTGCCACCAGCAGAGGGCAGGTGGAAGGCTACACCTTC.

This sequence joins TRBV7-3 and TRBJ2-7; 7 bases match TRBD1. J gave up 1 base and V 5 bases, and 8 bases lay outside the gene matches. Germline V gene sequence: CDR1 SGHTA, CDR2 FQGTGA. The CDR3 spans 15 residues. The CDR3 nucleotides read TGTGCCAGCAGCCGCTCGGGACAGCCTTCCTACGAGCAGTACTTC. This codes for CASSRSGQPSYEQYF.

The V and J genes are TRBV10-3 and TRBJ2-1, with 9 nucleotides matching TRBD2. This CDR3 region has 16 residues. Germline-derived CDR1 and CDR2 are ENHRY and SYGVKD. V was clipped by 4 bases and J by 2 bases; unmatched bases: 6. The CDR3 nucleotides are TGTGCCATCAGTGGTAGCGGGGGTGGTACCTACAATGAGCAGTTCTTC. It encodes CAISGSGGGTYNEQFF.

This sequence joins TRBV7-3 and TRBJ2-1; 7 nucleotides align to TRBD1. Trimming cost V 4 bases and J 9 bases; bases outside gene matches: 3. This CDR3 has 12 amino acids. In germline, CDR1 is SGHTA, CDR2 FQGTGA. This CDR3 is CASSSPGGEQFF. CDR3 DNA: TGTGCCAGCAGCTCTCCAGGGGGTGAGCAGTTCTTC.